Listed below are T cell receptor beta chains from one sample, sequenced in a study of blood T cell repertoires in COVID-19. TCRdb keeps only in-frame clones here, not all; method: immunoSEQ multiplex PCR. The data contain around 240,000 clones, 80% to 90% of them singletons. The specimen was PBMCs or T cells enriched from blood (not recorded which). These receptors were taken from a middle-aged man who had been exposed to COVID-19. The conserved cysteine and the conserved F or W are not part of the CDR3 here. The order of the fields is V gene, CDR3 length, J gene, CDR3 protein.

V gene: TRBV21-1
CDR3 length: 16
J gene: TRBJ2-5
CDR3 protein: ASPPREEEEGDKGTQY

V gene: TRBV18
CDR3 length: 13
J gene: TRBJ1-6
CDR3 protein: ASSPGTGEGSPLH

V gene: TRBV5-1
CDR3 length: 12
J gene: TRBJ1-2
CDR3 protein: ASSLEGLGYGYT

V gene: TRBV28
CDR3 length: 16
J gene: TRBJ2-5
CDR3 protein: ASSPQGSPGPGGETQY

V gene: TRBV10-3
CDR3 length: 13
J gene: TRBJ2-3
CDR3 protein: AISDPAERADTQY

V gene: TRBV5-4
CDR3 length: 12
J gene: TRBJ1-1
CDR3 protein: ASSLEQVDPGAF

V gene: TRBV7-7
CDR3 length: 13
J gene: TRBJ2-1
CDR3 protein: ASSFGHGKYNEQF

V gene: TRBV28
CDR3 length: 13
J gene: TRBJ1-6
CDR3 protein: ASSTPTGIGSPLH

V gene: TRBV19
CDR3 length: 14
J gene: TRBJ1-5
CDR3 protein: ASSLRPSGVVQPQH

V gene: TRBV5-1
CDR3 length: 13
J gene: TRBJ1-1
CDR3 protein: ASSLGDSRNTEAF

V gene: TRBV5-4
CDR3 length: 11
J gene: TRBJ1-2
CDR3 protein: ASNQGASYGYT

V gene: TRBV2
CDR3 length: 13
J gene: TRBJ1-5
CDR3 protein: ASSGARMEIQPQH

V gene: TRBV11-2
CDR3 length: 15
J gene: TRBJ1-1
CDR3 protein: ASSPRGLDGKNTEAF

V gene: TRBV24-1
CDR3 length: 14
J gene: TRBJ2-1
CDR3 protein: ATGGTGPRAYNEQF

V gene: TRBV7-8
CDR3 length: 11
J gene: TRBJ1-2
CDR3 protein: ASALGQSYGYT

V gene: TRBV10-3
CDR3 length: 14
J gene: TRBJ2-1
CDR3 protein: AIRLAGGFSYNEQF

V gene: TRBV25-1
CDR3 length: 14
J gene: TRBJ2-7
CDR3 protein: ASRPLSGTGDYEQY

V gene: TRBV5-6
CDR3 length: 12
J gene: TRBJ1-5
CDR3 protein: ASSWASGNQPQH

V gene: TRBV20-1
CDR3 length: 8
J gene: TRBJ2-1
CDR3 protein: SATYNEQF

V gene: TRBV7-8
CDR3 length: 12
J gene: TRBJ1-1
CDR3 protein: ASNTATGNTEAF

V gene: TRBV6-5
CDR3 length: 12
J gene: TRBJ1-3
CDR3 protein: ASRWTVPGNTIY

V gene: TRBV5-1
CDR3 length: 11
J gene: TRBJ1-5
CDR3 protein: ASSLTGSQPQH

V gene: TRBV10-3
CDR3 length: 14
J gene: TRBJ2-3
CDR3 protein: AISEPDRGSTDTQY

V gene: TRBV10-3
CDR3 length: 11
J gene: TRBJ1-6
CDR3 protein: AISNRENSPLH

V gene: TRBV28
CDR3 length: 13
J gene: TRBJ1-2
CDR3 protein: ASRSSGQGNYGYT